This TCR beta chain was sequenced in a study of post-analysis software for immune sequencing data. About the study: The study covered relapsing-remitting, secondary progressive and progressive-relapsing courses of multiple sclerosis. Findings of the study overall: TRBV5-6, TRBV5-1 and TRBV20-1 belonged to a set of a handful of TRBV segments that were more frequent in patients than controls. Compared with controls, patients showed significantly lower normalized Chao1 diversity. Strong co-clustering by F measure was evident for samples that had been prepared in the same batch.

Unique-molecular-identifier-tagged TCR beta cDNA libraries were used. Between roughly 1 and 10 million T cells gave rise to about 450,000 cDNA molecules. TCRdb re-called the PCR reads through MiXCR, storing one row per CDR3 protein. Of roughly 800,000 distinct CDR3 sequences listed, roughly 50% were seen once; the top ten hold roughly 4.4%. Germline assignment: CDR1 SEHNR and CDR2 FQNEAQ (reference sequence). The CDR3 sequence is 15 residues long. V was pared by 1 base and J by 0 bases, with 9 bases between. The table lists this clonotype with a few counts. Its target is not known. The clonotype was recovered from a girl aged 5-17 years with multiple sclerosis. Sequencing input: blood. The chain carries TRBV7-9 and TRBJ1-2; no firm D call. In DNA form, the CDR3 reads TGTGCCAGCAGCTTAGGTGTACACGCTAACTATGGCTACACCTTC. Translation: CASSLGVHANYGYTF.